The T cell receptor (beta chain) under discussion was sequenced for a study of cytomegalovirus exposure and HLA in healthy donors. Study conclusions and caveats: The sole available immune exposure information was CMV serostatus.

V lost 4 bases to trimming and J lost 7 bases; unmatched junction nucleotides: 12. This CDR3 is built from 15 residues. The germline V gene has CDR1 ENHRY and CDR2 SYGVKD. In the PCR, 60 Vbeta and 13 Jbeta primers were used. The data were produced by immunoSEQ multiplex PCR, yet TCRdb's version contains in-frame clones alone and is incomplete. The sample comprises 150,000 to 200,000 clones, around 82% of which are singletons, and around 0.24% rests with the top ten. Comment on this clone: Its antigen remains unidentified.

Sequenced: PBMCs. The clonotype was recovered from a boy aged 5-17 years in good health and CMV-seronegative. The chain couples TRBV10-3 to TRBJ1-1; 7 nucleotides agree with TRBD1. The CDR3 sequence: CAISVQQGLPNEAFF. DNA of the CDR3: TGTGCCATCAGTGTCCAACAGGGGCTCCCTAATGAAGCTTTCTTT.